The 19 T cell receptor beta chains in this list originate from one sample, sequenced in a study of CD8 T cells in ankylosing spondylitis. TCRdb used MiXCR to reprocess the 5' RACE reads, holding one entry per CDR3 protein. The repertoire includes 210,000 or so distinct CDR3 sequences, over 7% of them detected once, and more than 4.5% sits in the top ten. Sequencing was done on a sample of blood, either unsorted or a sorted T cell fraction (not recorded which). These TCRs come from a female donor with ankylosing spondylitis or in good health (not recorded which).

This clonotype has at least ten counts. CDR3 sequence (DNA): TGTGCCAGCAGTTTAAGGTTGGAGACCCAGTACTTC. Translated: CASSLRLETQYF. The rearrangement links TRBV12-3 or TRBV12-4 to TRBJ2-5; D uncertain. Trimming shortened V by 2 bases and J by 5 bases, and 6 bases separated the two germline ends. The CDR3 runs 12 residues.

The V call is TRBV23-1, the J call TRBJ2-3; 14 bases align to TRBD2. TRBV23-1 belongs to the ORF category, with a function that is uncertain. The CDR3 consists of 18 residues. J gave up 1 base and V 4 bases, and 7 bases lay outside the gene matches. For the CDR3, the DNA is TGCGCCAGCAGTCGCCGACTAGCGGGAGGGCCGGGCACAGATACGCAGTATTTT. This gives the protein CASSRRLAGGPGTDTQYF.

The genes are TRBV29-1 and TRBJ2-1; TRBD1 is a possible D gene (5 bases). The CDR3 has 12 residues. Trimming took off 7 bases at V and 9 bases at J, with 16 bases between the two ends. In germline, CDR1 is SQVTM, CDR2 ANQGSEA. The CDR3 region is CSAGAVLIEQFF. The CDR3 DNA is TGCAGCGCTGGGGCCGTACTCATTGAGCAGTTCTTC.

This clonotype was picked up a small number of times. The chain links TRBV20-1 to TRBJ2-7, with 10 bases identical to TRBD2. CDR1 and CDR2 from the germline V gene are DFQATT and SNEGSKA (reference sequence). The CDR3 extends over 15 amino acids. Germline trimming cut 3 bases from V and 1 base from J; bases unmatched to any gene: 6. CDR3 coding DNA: TGCAGTGCTAGGCGCTCTAGCGGGAGTTCCTACGAGCAGTACTTC. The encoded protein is CSARRSSGSSYEQYF.

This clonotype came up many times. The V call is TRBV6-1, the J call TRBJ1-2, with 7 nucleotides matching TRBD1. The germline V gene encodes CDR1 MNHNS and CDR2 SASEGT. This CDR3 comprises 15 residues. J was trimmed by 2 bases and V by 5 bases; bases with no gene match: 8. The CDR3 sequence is CASSRQGLANYGYTF. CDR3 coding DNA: TGTGCCAGCAGTCGACAGGGTTTGGCCAACTATGGCTACACCTTC.

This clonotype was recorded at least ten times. CDR3 DNA sequence: TGCAGCGTTGAAGGTCTAGCTAGCGTCACCGGGGAGCTGTTTTTT. The encoded protein is CSVEGLASVTGELFF. The chain employs TRBV29-1 and TRBJ2-2, with D perhaps TRBD2 (6 bases). Germline CDR1 reads SQVTM; CDR2 reads ANQGSEA. The CDR3 spans 15 residues. With 1 base removed from V and 4 bases from J, the gap between germline ends came to 13 bases.

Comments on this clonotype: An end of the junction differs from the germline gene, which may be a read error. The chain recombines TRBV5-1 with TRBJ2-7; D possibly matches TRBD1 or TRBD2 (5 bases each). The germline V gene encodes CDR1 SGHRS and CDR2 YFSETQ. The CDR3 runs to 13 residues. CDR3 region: CSSRGAASYEQYF. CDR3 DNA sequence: TGCTCCAGCAGAGGGGCAGCCTCTTACGAGCAGTACTTC.

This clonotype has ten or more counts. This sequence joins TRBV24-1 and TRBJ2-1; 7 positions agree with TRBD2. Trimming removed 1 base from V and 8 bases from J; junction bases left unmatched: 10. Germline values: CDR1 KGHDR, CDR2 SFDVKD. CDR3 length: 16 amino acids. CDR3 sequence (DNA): TGTGCCACCAGTGATTTAGGGCTAGCGGTTAAAGATGAGCAGTTCTTC. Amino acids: CATSDLGLAVKDEQFF.

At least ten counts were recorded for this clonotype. In DNA form, the CDR3 reads TGCAGCGTTCATCTATTAGCGGGAGATAAGCAGTACTTC. As protein: CSVHLLAGDKQYF. The chain has TRBV29-1 and TRBJ2-7; TRBD2 matches at 9 bases. CDR1 is SQVTM, CDR2 ANQGSEA, per germline. J lost 8 bases, V lost 5 bases, and 10 bases had no gene match. The CDR3 totals 13 residues.

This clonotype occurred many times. This chain's CDR3 is CASRNTGSRGYTF. The DNA of the CDR3 is TGCGCCAGCAGGAATACGGGGTCGAGGGGCTACACCTTC. The chain couples TRBV4-3 to TRBJ1-2; D ambiguous. V gave up 6 bases and J gave up 8 bases, with 16 bases separating them. The CDR3 contains 13 residues. The V gene's germline CDR1 is LGHNA and CDR2 YSLEER.

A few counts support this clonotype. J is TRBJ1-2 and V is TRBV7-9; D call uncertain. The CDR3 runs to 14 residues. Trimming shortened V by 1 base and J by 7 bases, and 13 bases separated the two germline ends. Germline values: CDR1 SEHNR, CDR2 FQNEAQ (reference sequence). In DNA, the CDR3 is TGTGCCAGCAGCTTAGAGACGTCGAGGATTGGCTACACCTTC. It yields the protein CASSLETSRIGYTF.

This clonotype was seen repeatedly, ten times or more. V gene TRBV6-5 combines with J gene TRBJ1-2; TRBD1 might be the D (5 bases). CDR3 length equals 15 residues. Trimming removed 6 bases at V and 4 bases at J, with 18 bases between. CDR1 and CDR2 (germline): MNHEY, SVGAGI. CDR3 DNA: TGTGCCAGCAGCTATACCGTCCGGGACTCCTATGGCTACACCTTC. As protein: CASSYTVRDSYGYTF.

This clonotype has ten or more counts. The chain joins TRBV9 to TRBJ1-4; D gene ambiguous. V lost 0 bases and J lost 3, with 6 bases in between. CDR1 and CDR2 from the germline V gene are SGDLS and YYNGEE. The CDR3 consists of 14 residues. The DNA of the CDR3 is TGTGCCAGCAGCGTAGGCGGGTCTAATGAAAAACTGTTTTTT. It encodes CASSVGGSNEKLFF.

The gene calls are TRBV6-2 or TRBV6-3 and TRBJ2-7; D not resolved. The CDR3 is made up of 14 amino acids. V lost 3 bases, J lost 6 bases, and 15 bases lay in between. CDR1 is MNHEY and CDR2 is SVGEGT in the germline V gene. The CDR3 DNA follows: TGTGCCAGCAGTTATTCGAACGCTCCCTTCGAGCAGTACTTC. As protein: CASSYSNAPFEQYF.

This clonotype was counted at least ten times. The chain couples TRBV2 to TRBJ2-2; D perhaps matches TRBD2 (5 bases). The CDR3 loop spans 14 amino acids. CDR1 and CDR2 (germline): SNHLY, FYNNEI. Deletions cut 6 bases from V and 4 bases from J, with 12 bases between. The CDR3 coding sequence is TGTGCCAGCAGGAGGGCCGCGGGCACCGGGGAGCTGTTTTTT. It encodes CASRRAAGTGELFF.

CDR3 bases: TGTGCCAGCAGCCCCCAGAGCGGGAGGGCCAACGAGCAGTACTTC. It yields the protein CASSPQSGRANEQYF. The V gene is TRBV27, the J gene TRBJ2-7; TRBD2 matches at 10 bases. The germline CDR1 and CDR2 sequences are MNHEY and SMNVEV (reference sequence). With V trimmed by 6 bases and J by 5 bases, 10 bases remained unmatched. The CDR3 is 15 residues long.

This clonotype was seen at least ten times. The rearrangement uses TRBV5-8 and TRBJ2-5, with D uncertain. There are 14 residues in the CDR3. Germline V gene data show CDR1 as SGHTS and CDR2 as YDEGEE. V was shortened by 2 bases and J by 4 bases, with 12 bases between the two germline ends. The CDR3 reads CASSFKAFGETQYF. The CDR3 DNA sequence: TGTGCCAGCAGCTTTAAAGCCTTTGGAGAGACCCAGTACTTC. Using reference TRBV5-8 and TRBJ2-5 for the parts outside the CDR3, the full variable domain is EAGVTQSPTHLIKTRGQQATLRCSPISGHTSVYWYQQALGLGLQFLLWYDEGEERNRGNFPPRFSGRQFPNYSSELNVNALELEDSALYLCASSFKAFGETQYFGPGTRLLVL.

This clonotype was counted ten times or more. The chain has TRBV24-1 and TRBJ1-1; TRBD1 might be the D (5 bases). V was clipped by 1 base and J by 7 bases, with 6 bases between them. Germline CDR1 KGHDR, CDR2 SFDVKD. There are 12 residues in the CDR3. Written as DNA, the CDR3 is TGTGCCACCAGTGATTTCCAGGGTGAAGCTTTCTTT. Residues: CATSDFQGEAFF.

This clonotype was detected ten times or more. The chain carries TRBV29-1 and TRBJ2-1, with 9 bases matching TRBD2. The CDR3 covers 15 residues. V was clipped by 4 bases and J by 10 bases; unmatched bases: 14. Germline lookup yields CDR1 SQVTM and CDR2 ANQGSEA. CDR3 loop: CSVGGKIAGVKEQFF. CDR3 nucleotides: TGCAGCGTTGGAGGGAAAATAGCGGGAGTTAAAGAGCAGTTCTTC.